This entry is about one TCR beta chain. Its antigen is not identified. Purity exceeded 98% in all sorted populations. Every bit of the isolated RNA underwent reverse transcription, so sequencing read expressed TCRB transcripts. The assay was immunoSEQ multiplex PCR, and TCRdb's table has in-frame clones only and misses some. The sample records some 360,000 clones, about 19% being singletons. These data come from a study of beta chain features in type 1 diabetes. About the study: All of the samples together had more than 95 million sorted cells examined.

The CDR3 is 14 residues long. The germline V gene has CDR1 MDHEN and CDR2 SYDVKM. Between the trimmed V and J ends, which lost 3 bases and 5 bases, there was a span of 14 bases. Study-level results: Healthy donors had naive, central memory and Treg TCRB repertoires that appeared less similar than those seen among patients.

V usage is TRBV28 and J usage is TRBJ2-7; possibly TRBD1 for D (6 bases). The sample taken for sequencing was naive CD4+ T cells from blood. The clonotype originates from a woman aged 18-29 years in good health. Here the CDR3 reads CASSFVRGKNEQYF. CDR3 coding DNA: TGTGCCAGCAGTTTTGTCAGGGGCAAGAACGAGCAGTACTTC.